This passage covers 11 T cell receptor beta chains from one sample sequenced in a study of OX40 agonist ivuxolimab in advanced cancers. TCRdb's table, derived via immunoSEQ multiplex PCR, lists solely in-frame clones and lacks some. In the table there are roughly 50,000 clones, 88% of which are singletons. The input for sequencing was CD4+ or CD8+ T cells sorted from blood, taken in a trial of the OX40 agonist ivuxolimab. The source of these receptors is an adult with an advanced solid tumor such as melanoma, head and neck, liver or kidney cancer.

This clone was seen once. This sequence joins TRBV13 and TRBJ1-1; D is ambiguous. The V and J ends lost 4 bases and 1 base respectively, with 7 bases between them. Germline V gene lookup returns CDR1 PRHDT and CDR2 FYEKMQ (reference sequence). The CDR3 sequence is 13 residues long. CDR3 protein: CASSSTGNTEAFF. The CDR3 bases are TGTGCCAGCAGCTCCACTGGGAACACTGAAGCTTTCTTT.

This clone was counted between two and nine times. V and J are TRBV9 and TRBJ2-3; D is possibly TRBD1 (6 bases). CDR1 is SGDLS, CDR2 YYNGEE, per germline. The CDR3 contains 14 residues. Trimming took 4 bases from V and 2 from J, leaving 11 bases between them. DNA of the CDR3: TGTGCCAGCAGCCCAGGGGCCTACACAGATACGCAGTATTTT. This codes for CASSPGAYTDTQYF. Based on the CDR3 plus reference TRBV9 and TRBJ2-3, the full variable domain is DSGVTQTPKHLITATGQRVTLRCSPRSGDLSVYWYQQSLDQGLQFLIQYYNGEERAKGNILERFSAQQFPDLHSELNLSSLELGDSALYFCASSPGAYTDTQYFGPGTRLTVL.

CDR3 coding DNA: TGTGCCAGTAGTTCAATCACACGGGACAGGGGGAACAATGAGCAGTTCTTC. Amino acids: CASSSITRDRGNNEQFF. J is TRBJ2-1 and V is TRBV19, with 11 bases aligning to TRBD1. V lost 5 bases and J lost 5; bases outside the gene matches: 11. The CDR3 has 17 amino acids. Looked up from germline, CDR1 is LNHDA and CDR2 is SQIVND (reference sequence).

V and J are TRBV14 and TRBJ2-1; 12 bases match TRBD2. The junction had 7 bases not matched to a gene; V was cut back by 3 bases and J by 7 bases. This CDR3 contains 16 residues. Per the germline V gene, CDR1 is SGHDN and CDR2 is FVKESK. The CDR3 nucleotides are TGTGCCAGCAGCCACACCTGGGGGACTAGCGGGAATGAGCAGTTCTTC. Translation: CASSHTWGTSGNEQFF.

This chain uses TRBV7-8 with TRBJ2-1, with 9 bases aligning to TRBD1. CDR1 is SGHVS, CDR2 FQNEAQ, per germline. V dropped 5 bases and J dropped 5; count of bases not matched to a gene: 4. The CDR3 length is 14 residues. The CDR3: CASSPWDRDNEQFF. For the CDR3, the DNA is TGTGCCAGCAGCCCTTGGGACAGGGACAATGAGCAGTTCTTC.

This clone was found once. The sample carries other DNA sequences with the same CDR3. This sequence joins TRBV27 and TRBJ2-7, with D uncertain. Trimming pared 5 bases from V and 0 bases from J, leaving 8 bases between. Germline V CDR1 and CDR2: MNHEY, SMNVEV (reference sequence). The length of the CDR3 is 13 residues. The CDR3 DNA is TGTGCCAGCAGTCCACCTAGCTCCTACGAGCAGTACTTC. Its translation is CASSPPSSYEQYF.

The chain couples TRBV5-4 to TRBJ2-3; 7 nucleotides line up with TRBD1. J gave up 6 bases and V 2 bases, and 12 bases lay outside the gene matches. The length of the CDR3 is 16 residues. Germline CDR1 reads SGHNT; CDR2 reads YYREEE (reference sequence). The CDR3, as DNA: TGTGCCAGCAGCTTTGACATGGACAGGTTGAGGGATACGCAGTATTTT. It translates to CASSFDMDRLRDTQYF.

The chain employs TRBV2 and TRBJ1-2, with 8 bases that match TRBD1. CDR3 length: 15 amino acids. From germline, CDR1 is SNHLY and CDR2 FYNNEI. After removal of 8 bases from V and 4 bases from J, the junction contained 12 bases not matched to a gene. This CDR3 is CASRPTGGRGYGYTF. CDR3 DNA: TGTGCCAGCCGTCCTACAGGGGGACGAGGCTATGGCTACACCTTC.

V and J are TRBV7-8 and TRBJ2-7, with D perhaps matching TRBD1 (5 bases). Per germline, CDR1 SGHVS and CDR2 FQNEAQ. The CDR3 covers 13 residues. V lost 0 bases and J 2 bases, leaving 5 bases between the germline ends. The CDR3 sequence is CASSLARAYEQYV. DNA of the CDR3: TGTGCCAGCAGCTTAGCCAGGGCCTACGAGCAGTACGTC.

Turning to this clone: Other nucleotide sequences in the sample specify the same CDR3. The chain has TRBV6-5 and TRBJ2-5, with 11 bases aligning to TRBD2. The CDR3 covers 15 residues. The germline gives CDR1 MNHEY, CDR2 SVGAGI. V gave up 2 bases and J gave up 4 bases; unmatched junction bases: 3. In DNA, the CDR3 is TGTGCCAGCAGTTACGGCGGACTAGCGGGAGAGACCCAGTACTTC. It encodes CASSYGGLAGETQYF.

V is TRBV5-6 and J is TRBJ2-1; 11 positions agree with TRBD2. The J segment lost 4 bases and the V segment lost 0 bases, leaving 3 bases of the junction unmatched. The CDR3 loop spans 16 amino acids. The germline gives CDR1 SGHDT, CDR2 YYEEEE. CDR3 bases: TGTGCCAGCAGCTTGGTTAGCGGGGGGGCTTACAATGAGCAGTTCTTC. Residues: CASSLVSGGAYNEQFF.